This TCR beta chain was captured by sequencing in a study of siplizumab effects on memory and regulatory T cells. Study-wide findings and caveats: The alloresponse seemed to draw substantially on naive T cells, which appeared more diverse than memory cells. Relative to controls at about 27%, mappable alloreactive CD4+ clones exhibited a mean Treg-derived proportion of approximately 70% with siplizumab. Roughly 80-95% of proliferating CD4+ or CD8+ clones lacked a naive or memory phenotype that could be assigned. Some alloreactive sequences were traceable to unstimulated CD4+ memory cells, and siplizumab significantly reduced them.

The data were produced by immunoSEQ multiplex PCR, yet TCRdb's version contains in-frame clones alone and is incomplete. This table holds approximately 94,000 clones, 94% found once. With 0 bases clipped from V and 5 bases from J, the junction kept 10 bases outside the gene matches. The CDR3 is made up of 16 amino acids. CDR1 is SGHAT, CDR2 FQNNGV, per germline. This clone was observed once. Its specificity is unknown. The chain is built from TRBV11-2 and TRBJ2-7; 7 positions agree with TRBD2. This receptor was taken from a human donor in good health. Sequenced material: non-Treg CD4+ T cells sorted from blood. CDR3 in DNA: TGTGCCAGCAGCTTAGAGGGGGGGAGGGGCCCCCACGAGCAGTACTTC. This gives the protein CASSLEGGRGPHEQYF.